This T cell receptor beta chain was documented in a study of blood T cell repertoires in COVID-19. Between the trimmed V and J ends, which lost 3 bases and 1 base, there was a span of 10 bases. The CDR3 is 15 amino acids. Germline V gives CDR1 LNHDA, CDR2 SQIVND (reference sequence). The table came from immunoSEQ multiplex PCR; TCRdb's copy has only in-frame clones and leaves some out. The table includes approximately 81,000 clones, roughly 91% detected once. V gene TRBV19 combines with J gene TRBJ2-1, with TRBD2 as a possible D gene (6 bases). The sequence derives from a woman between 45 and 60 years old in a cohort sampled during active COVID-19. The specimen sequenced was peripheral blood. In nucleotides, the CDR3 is TGTGCCAGTAGTATTCTAGCGCGGTCCTACAATGAGCAGTTCTTC. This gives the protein CASSILARSYNEQFF.